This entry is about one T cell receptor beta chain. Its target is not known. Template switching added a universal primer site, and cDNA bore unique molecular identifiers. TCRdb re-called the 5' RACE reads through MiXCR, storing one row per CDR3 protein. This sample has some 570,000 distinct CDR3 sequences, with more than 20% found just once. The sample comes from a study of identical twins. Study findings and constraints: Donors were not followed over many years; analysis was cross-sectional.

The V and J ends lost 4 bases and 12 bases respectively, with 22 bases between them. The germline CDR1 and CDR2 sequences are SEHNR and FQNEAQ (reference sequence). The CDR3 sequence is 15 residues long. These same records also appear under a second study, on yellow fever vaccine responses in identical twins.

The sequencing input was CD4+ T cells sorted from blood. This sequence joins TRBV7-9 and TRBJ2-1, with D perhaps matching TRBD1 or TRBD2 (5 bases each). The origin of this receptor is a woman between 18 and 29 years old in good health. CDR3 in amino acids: CASSSGRRGTVGQFF. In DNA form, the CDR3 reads TGTGCCAGCAGCTCGGGACGAAGGGGAACGGTCGGGCAGTTCTTC.